Listed here are 30 T cell receptor beta chains from one sample, sequenced in a study of CDR3 diversity in severe acne. TCRdb re-called the PCR reads with MiXCR, one entry per CDR3 protein. The table includes around 91,000 distinct CDR3 sequences, around 53% detected once. The sequencing sample was made of blood. The receptors come from a male donor in good health, without acne.

V usage is TRBV6-5 and J usage is TRBJ1-4, with 7 bases identical to TRBD1. The CDR3 runs 13 residues. Germline CDR1 MNHEY, CDR2 SVGAGI. The junction had 6 bases not matched to a gene; V was cut back by 6 bases and J by 8 bases. The CDR3 here is CASRRQGREKLFF. DNA of the CDR3: TGTGCCAGCAGGAGACAGGGAAGGGAAAAACTGTTTTTT.

This clonotype was detected many times. One base away lies a much larger clone, so this may be a sequencing read error. The rearrangement joins TRBV7-9 to TRBJ1-1; no firm D call. This CDR3 is 12 amino acids long. The germline gives CDR1 SEHNR, CDR2 FQNEAQ (reference sequence). In nucleotides, the CDR3 is TGTGCCGGCAGCTTAGGAACATCTGAAGCTTTCTTT. It translates to CAGSLGTSEAFF. The full variable domain, its missing parts supplied by reference TRBV7-9 and TRBJ1-1, is DTGVSQNPRHKITKRGQNVTFRCDPISEHNRLYWYRQTLGQGPEFLTYFQNEAQLEKSRLLSDRFSAERPKGSFSTLEIQRTEQGDSAMYLCAGSLGTSEAFFGQGTRLTVV.

At least ten counts were recorded for this clonotype. The rearrangement uses TRBV25-1 and TRBJ1-2, with TRBD1 matching over 9 bases. CDR3 length: 13 amino acids. V lost 7 bases and J lost 6; bases outside the gene matches: 6. From germline, CDR1 is MGHDK and CDR2 SYGVNS. This CDR3 reads CASTTQGADGYTF. The CDR3 DNA follows: TGTGCCAGCACCACACAGGGGGCGGATGGCTACACCTTC.

J is TRBJ2-7 and V is TRBV15, with 9 positions matching TRBD1. Per the germline V gene, CDR1 is LNHNV and CDR2 is YYDKDF (reference sequence). The CDR3 loop spans 15 amino acids. V shed 6 bases, J shed 2 bases, and the junction held 8 bases outside the gene matches. The CDR3 bases are TGTGCCACCAGTCCGGACAGGGGTTTTGCCTACGAGCAGTACTTC. It is translated as CATSPDRGFAYEQYF.

With regard to this clonotype: In this CDR3 the conserved last residue, phenylalanine or tryptophan, is missing, so a read error is likely. The chain is built from TRBV2 and TRBJ2-7; D call uncertain. V dropped 1 base and J dropped 2 bases, with 9 bases sitting between them. The CDR3 has 14 residues. In germline, CDR1 is SNHLY, CDR2 FYNNEI. The CDR3 here is CASSEGVRTYEQYS. The CDR3, as DNA: TGTGCCAGCAGTGAAGGGGTCAGAACCTACGAGCAGTACTCC.

A few counts support this clonotype. One end of the junction does not line up with germline, which may come from a read error. The gene calls are TRBV10-3 and TRBJ1-1; no clear D. Germline lookup yields CDR1 ENHRY and CDR2 SYGVKD. The CDR3 totals 11 residues. The CDR3 sequence is CASSLGPEAFF. The CDR3 nucleotides read TGTGCCAGCAGTTTAGGGCCTGAAGCTTTCTTT.

V usage is TRBV2 and J usage is TRBJ2-7; a possible D gene is TRBD1 (5 bases). The CDR3 is 14 residues long. Germline values: CDR1 SNHLY, CDR2 FYNNEI. V dropped 3 bases and J dropped 0 bases, with 9 bases sitting between them. The CDR3 nucleotides read TGTGCCAGCAGTGATACCGGACACTCCTACGAGCAGTACTTC. Its protein product is CASSDTGHSYEQYF.

The chain has TRBV30 and TRBJ2-1; tentative D call: TRBD2 (5 bases). The CDR3 totals 14 residues. Trimming removed 1 base at V and 8 bases at J, with 15 bases between. The V gene's germline CDR1 is GTSNPN and CDR2 SVGIG (reference sequence). CDR3 region: CAWSASRGWDEQFF. CDR3 bases: TGTGCCTGGAGTGCGAGTCGGGGATGGGATGAGCAGTTCTTC.

This chain links TRBV24-1 with TRBJ1-2; no reliable D call. CDR3 length equals 12 residues. The V end was cut by 5 bases, the J end by 3 bases, with 6 bases between. The V gene's germline CDR1 is KGHDR and CDR2 SFDVKD. CDR3 coding DNA: TGTGCCACCAGTGGACCCTACTATGGCTACACCTTC. Translation gives CATSGPYYGYTF.

This clonotype came up many times. The chain couples TRBV3-1 to TRBJ2-7; D unclear. V gave up 1 base and J gave up 2 bases, with 6 bases separating them. The CDR3 is made up of 13 amino acids. Germline V CDR1 and CDR2: LGHDT, YNNKEL (reference sequence). The CDR3 region is CASSQAGTYEQYF. The CDR3 DNA reads TGTGCCAGCAGCCAAGCTGGGACCTACGAGCAGTACTTC.

In this sample, this clonotype turned up a few times. The genes are TRBV28 and TRBJ2-2, with D uncertain. The CDR3 extends over 13 amino acids. Germline CDR1 reads MDHEN; CDR2 reads SYDVKM. The V end lost 3 bases, the J end lost 6 bases, and 8 bases lay between the germline ends. Here the CDR3 reads CASSFILAGELFF. The CDR3 DNA follows: TGTGCCAGCAGTTTCATTCTGGCCGGGGAGCTGTTTTTT.

Remarks on this clonotype: One junction end disagrees with the germline gene, perhaps due to a read error. The chain has TRBV19 and TRBJ2-2; D might be TRBD1 (6 bases). This CDR3 has 18 amino acids. The germline CDR1 and CDR2 sequences are LNHDA and SQIVND (reference sequence). The DNA of the CDR3 is TGTGCCAGTAGTATAGGGATGCTTCGGGACACCTTCACCGAGGAGCTGTTTTTT. Amino acid sequence: CASSIGMLRDTFTEELFF.

The chain recombines TRBV29-1 with TRBJ1-1; D is unresolved. This CDR3 is built from 14 residues. Trimming shortened V by 7 bases and J by 0 bases, and 15 bases separated the two germline ends. The germline CDR1 and CDR2 sequences are SQVTM and ANQGSEA. CDR3: CSAGGVGLNTEAFF. CDR3 in DNA: TGCAGCGCCGGCGGCGTCGGATTGAACACTGAAGCTTTCTTT.

The CDR3: CSAGRLAGSYEQYF. The CDR3 DNA reads TGCAGCGCCGGCAGACTAGCGGGTTCCTACGAGCAGTACTTC. The gene calls are TRBV29-1 and TRBJ2-7; 10 bases fit TRBD2. CDR1 and CDR2 from the germline V gene are SQVTM and ANQGSEA. This CDR3 is 14 amino acids long. With 7 bases clipped from V and 1 base from J, the junction kept 7 bases outside the gene matches.

This sequence joins TRBV29-1 and TRBJ1-1; 12 bases fit TRBD1. Germline loops: CDR1 SQVTM, CDR2 ANQGSEA. Trimming at V came to 3 bases and at J to 3 bases, leaving 5 bases not matched to a gene. There are 15 residues in the CDR3. The CDR3: CSVDLRDRGHTEAFF. The CDR3 DNA sequence: TGCAGCGTTGACCTCCGGGACAGGGGGCACACTGAAGCTTTCTTT.

This chain joins TRBV6-5 and TRBJ2-3, with TRBD2 as a possible D gene (7 bases). The CDR3 runs 18 residues. In germline, CDR1 is MNHEY, CDR2 SVGAGI. V lost 0 bases and J lost 5, with 21 bases in between. The CDR3 sequence: CASSYSKGGGPSRDTQYF. The CDR3 nucleotides read TGTGCCAGCAGTTACTCGAAGGGGGGGGGGCCGTCGAGAGATACGCAGTATTTT.

This clonotype was observed a single time. This chain uses TRBV28 with TRBJ1-2; D not resolved. This CDR3 region has 12 residues. Between the trimmed V and J ends, which lost 5 bases and 6 bases, there was a span of 10 bases. Germline V gene sequence: CDR1 MDHEN, CDR2 SYDVKM. CDR3 residues: CASSEGTDGYTF. The CDR3 DNA reads as TGTGCCAGCAGTGAAGGAACGGATGGCTACACCTTC.

The chain employs TRBV4-1 and TRBJ1-2; tentative D call: TRBD1 (5 bases). The germline V gene encodes CDR1 MGHRA and CDR2 YSYEKL. The ends were cut back, 1 base at V and 5 bases at J, with 11 bases in the middle. This CDR3 is 14 amino acids long. The CDR3 nucleotides read TGCGCCAGCAGCCAAGGGGCGGGGGGGTATGGCTACACCTTC. Protein: CASSQGAGGYGYTF.

This CDR3 reads CASIPMGIEGYTF. The CDR3 bases are TGTGCCAGCATCCCGATGGGGATCGAAGGCTACACCTTC. The chain carries TRBV28 and TRBJ1-2; no reliable D call. Trimming left V 7 bases short and J 8 bases short, with 17 bases between. The CDR3 consists of 13 residues. In germline, CDR1 is MDHEN, CDR2 SYDVKM.

The chain carries TRBV20-1 and TRBJ2-1; 12 bases align to TRBD2. Germline CDR1 and CDR2: DFQATT and SNEGSKA (reference sequence). V was clipped by 5 bases and J by 2 bases; unmatched bases: 7. There are 16 residues in the CDR3. CDR3 amino acids: CSAVPPSGRAYNEQFF. The CDR3 nucleotides read TGCAGTGCTGTCCCTCCTAGCGGGAGGGCCTACAATGAGCAGTTCTTC.

J is TRBJ1-2 and V is TRBV9; D perhaps matches TRBD1 (5 bases). V was cut by 2 bases and J by 4 bases, with 18 bases left in between. The V gene's germline CDR1 is SGDLS and CDR2 YYNGEE. The CDR3 spans 16 residues. The CDR3 DNA sequence: TGTGCCAGCAGCGTTGCGGAGACAGCGATCCCCTATGGCTACACCTTC. It yields the protein CASSVAETAIPYGYTF.

Of note for this clonotype: Possible read error: a much larger clone is one base away. V gene TRBV7-9 combines with J gene TRBJ1-1; TRBD1 matches at 8 bases. The CDR3 is 15 residues long. Germline-derived CDR1 and CDR2 are SEHNR and FQNEAQ (reference sequence). The CDR3 protein is CASNTGGSIYTVAFF. DNA of the CDR3: TGTGCCAGCAATACAGGGGGATCCATCTACACTGTAGCTTTCTTT. The whole variable domain, remainder taken from reference TRBV7-9 and TRBJ1-1, is DTGVSQNPRHKITKRGQNVTFRCDPISEHNRLYWYRQTLGQGPEFLTYFQNEAQLEKSRLLSDRFSAERPKGSFSTLEIQRTEQGDSAMYLCASNTGGSIYTVAFFGQGTRLTVV.

The chain combines TRBV11-3 with TRBJ1-1; D gene unclear. Germline V CDR1 and CDR2: SGHNT, YENEEA. This CDR3 is 13 amino acids long. The ends were cut back, 8 bases at V and 3 bases at J, with 13 bases in the middle. In DNA form, the CDR3 reads TGTGCCAGCCTCGTCGGGGTGCACACTGAAGCTTTCTTT. The encoded protein is CASLVGVHTEAFF.

This clonotype has only a few counts. The chain recombines TRBV7-6 with TRBJ2-3, with D tentatively TRBD2 (5 bases). Deletions cut 4 bases from V and 2 bases from J, with 10 bases between. The germline V gene has CDR1 SGHVS and CDR2 FNYEAQ. The CDR3 covers 14 residues. CDR3 coding DNA: TGTGCCAGCAGCTGGGAGTTTTTCACAGATACGCAGTATTTT. Translated: CASSWEFFTDTQYF.

This clonotype is termed medium-sized. The chain couples TRBV10-3 to TRBJ2-3, with 7 nucleotides matching TRBD1. This CDR3 has 12 residues. Per germline, CDR1 ENHRY and CDR2 SYGVKD. With V trimmed by 6 bases and J by 5 bases, 2 bases remained unmatched. The CDR3 here is CAISTGEDTQYF. CDR3 in DNA: TGTGCCATCAGCACAGGGGAAGATACGCAGTATTTT.

This clonotype was detected a few times. This rearrangement joins TRBV6-5 to TRBJ1-2; unclear D gene. CDR3 size: 13 residues. The germline V gene encodes CDR1 MNHEY and CDR2 SVGAGI. V dropped 6 bases and J dropped 5 bases, with 13 bases sitting between them. CDR3 bases: TGTGCCAGCAGCCAAGCCCTTGGGTATGGCTACACCTTC. It yields the protein CASSQALGYGYTF.

This clonotype was observed many times. The rearrangement links TRBV25-1 to TRBJ1-3; D unclear. This CDR3 contains 14 residues. Germline V CDR1 and CDR2: MGHDK, SYGVNS. V lost 4 bases, J lost 0 bases, and 7 bases lay in between. The CDR3 region has the DNA TGTGCCAGCAGTGCATCGAACTCTGGAAACACCATATATTTT. This sequence encodes CASSASNSGNTIYF.

CDR3 DNA sequence: TGTGCCAGCAGCACGGGGATCCAAATAGACATTCAGTACTTC. Translated: CASSTGIQIDIQYF. This chain connects TRBV28 to TRBJ2-4; possibly TRBD2 for D (5 bases). CDR3 length equals 14 residues. V was clipped by 6 bases and J by 8 bases, with 17 bases between them. Germline assignment: CDR1 MDHEN and CDR2 SYDVKM.

CDR3 sequence reads: CATSDSAKNTGELFF. DNA of the CDR3: TGTGCCACCAGTGATTCCGCCAAGAACACCGGGGAGCTGTTTTTT. This sequence joins TRBV15 and TRBJ2-2; D not resolved. The CDR3 length is 15 residues. Trimming pared 6 bases from V and 1 base from J, leaving 12 bases between. Per germline, CDR1 LNHNV and CDR2 YYDKDF (reference sequence).

The chain links TRBV9 to TRBJ1-2; a possible D gene is TRBD1 (6 bases). V was shortened by 4 bases and J by 5 bases, with 15 bases between the two germline ends. This CDR3 is 14 amino acids long. The germline V gene encodes CDR1 SGDLS and CDR2 YYNGEE. CDR3 sequence reads: CASSPPQGGYGYTF. The CDR3 coding sequence is TGTGCCAGCAGCCCGCCACAGGGTGGATATGGCTACACCTTC.